Listed below are T cell receptor beta chains from one sample, sequenced in a study of T and B cells in COVID-19 patients. TCRdb recomputed calls from the multiplex PCR reads with MiXCR, one row per CDR3 protein. Among around 3,000 distinct CDR3 sequences listed, 21% were seen once. Sequenced sample: blood. All receptors derive from a human donor with active COVID-19. Both conserved end residues are part of each CDR3. The D gene is left open where the match is weak. Clone size is stated in some rows and not others, as once, few, many or a class when expanded.

TRBJ2-6,TRBV11-3,NA,large,TGTGCCAGCAGCTCCGGGTCTGGGGCCAACGTCCTGACTTTC,CASSSGSGANVLTF
TRBJ1-5,TRBV12-3/TRBV12-4,NA,medium-sized,TGTGCCAGCAGTTTAGCAGGGGGCAATCAGCCCCAGCATTTT,CASSLAGGNQPQHF
TRBJ1-1,TRBV5-1,NA,NA,TGCGCCAGCAGCTTGGTCGACGGGTACACTGAAGCTTTCTTT,CASSLVDGYTEAFF
TRBJ2-1,TRBV19,NA,large,TGTGCCAGTAGTATCAGGGGCAATGAGCAGTTCTTC,CASSIRGNEQFF
TRBJ1-3,TRBV19,NA,large,TGTGCCAGTAGTATAAAAGGAGGGGGGCAGCCTTACTTATATTTT,CASSIKGGGQPYLYF
TRBJ2-3,TRBV24-1,TRBD2,medium-sized,TGTGCCACCAGTGACCGGACTAGCGGGGAAACAGATACGCAGTATTTT,CATSDRTSGETDTQYF
TRBJ1-3,TRBV6-5,TRBD1,medium-sized,TGTGCCAGCGGACAGGGGGCTGGAAACACCATATATTTT,CASGQGAGNTIYF
TRBJ2-3,TRBV29-1,TRBD2,large,TGCAGCGCCTGGGAGGGACGAGATACGCAGTATTTT,CSAWEGRDTQYF
TRBJ2-7,TRBV20-1,NA,NA,TGCAGTGCTAGAGTAGGGCGGGACTCAATTTCCTACGAGCAGTACTTC,CSARVGRDSISYEQYF
TRBJ2-1,TRBV29-1,TRBD2,NA,TGCAGCGTTGGCGAGACTAGCGGGGACTACAATGAGCAGTTCTTC,CSVGETSGDYNEQFF
TRBJ2-5,TRBV20-1,NA,NA,TGCAGTGCTAGTATAGAGGTCGATCCGAGGGGAGAGACCCAGTACTTC,CSASIEVDPRGETQYF
TRBJ2-5,TRBV5-4,TRBD2,NA,TGCGCCAGCAGCCAAGATCGGGGGGGGGGGACCCAGTACTTC,CASSQDRGGGTQYF
TRBJ2-6,TRBV29-1,NA,NA,TGCAGCGCTGGGGCCAACGTCCTGACTTTC,CSAGANVLTF
TRBJ1-4,TRBV18,NA,medium-sized,TGTGCCAGCTCACCAGATGAAAAACTGTTTTTT,CASSPDEKLFF
TRBJ1-5,TRBV18,TRBD1,NA,TGTGCCAGGGCGTCGAACAGGGGGCTTAATAGCAATCAGCCCCAGCATTTT,CARASNRGLNSNQPQHF
TRBJ2-1,TRBV19,TRBD1,medium-sized,TGTGCCAGTAGTATAGATAAGGGGGCAGGCGAGCAGTTCTTC,CASSIDKGAGEQFF
TRBJ1-3,TRBV10-3,NA,medium-sized,TGTGCCATCAGGGGGGAGAGCTCTGGAAACACCATATATTTT,CAIRGESSGNTIYF
TRBJ2-3,TRBV7-2,TRBD2,medium-sized,TGTGCCAGCAGCTTAGGAGCGGGAGGAAGCACAGATACGCAGTATTTT,CASSLGAGGSTDTQYF
TRBJ2-7,TRBV18,NA,medium-sized,TGTGCCAGCTCACTAAACCGGGACCTAACGAACGAGCAGTACTTC,CASSLNRDLTNEQYF
TRBJ1-2,TRBV12-3/TRBV12-4,NA,few,TGTGCCAGCAGTTTGGGGGGTAACTATGGCTACACCTTC,CASSLGGNYGYTF
TRBJ2-7,TRBV5-8,NA,NA,TGTGCCAGCAGCTTGGACAGCGTCTACGAGCAGTACTTC,CASSLDSVYEQYF
TRBJ2-7,TRBV5-1,NA,NA,TGCGCCAGCTGGCGGGACACCGGCGAGCAGTACTTC,CASWRDTGEQYF
TRBJ2-7,TRBV5-4,TRBD1,medium-sized,TGTGCCAGCAGCCCGGGGACAGGGGATTCCTACGAGCAGTACTTC,CASSPGTGDSYEQYF
TRBJ1-1,TRBV2,TRBD1,NA,TGTGCCAGCCAGGACAGGGGTGGTGAAGCTTTCTTT,CASQDRGGEAFF
TRBJ2-7,TRBV27,NA,medium-sized,TGTGCCAGCAGTTTCCAGGGGCGGGGGGAGCAGTACTTC,CASSFQGRGEQYF